This record concerns one T cell receptor beta chain sequence. The CDR3 is made up of 14 amino acids. The V gene's germline CDR1 is KGHDR and CDR2 SFDVKD. J was trimmed by 7 bases and V by 4 bases; bases with no gene match: 5. The data were obtained in a study of blood T cells in healthy people across ages. For the second PCR, which ran for about 6 to 11 cycles, a sample-barcoded 5' primer and a J-beta primer mix were used. TCRdb re-derived calls from the 5' RACE reads in MiXCR, one entry per CDR3 protein. The repertoire holds some 940,000 distinct CDR3 sequences, with roughly 29% as singletons. These records were also assigned to another study, of T cells of mothers and their children.

The V gene is TRBV24-1, the J gene TRBJ2-1; the match to TRBD1 covers 8 bases. This receptor was taken from a middle-aged woman in good health. The source material was blood. The CDR3 region is CATSDRTGQNEQFF. The CDR3 nucleotides read TGTGCCACCAGTGACCGGACAGGGCAAAATGAGCAGTTCTTC.